These 23 T cell receptor beta chains came from one sample sequenced in a study of T cell clones after liver transplantation. Sequenced by immunoSEQ multiplex PCR; TCRdb stores in-frame clones only, minus some. The table lists some 80,000 clones, 80% to 85% of them singletons. Source: CD4+ T cells from blood, taken less than 50 months after liver transplant. Receptors originate from a human patient who received a liver transplant. Among the T cells, some may be from the graft donor.

V is TRBV28 and J is TRBJ1-2; tentatively, D is TRBD1 (5 bases). The CDR3 has 19 residues. Germline lookup yields CDR1 MDHEN and CDR2 SYDVKM. Trimming pared 5 bases from V and 5 bases from J, leaving 30 bases between. CDR3 amino acids: CASSLAGQGKGTVGYGYTF. The DNA of the CDR3 is TGTGCCAGCAGTCTAGCGGGTCAGGGAAAAGGGACTGTGGGTTATGGCTACACCTTC.

The CDR3 spells CASSLDQVNPLGGYTF. CDR3 DNA sequence: TGTGCCAGCAGCTTGGATCAGGTTAACCCCCTTGGAGGCTACACCTTC. V is TRBV7-9 and J is TRBJ1-2; D not certain. There are 16 residues in the CDR3. The ends were cut back, 3 bases at V and 8 bases at J, with 22 bases in the middle. Germline V gene lookup returns CDR1 SEHNR and CDR2 FQNEAQ (reference sequence). The whole variable domain, remainder taken from reference TRBV7-9 and TRBJ1-2, is DTGVSQNPRHKITKRGQNVTFRCDPISEHNRLYWYRQTLGQGPEFLTYFQNEAQLEKSRLLSDRFSAERPKGSFSTLEIQRTEQGDSAMYLCASSLDQVNPLGGYTFGSGTRLTVV.

This chain uses TRBV11-2 with TRBJ2-1, with a possible D match to TRBD2 (5 bases). The CDR3 has 16 amino acids. CDR1 is SGHAT and CDR2 is FQNNGV in the germline V gene. Trimming shortened V by 5 bases and J by 2 bases, and 16 bases separated the two germline ends. The CDR3 DNA sequence: TGTGCCAGCAGCCCCTCTAGGACTCTCCCCTACAATGAGCAGTTCTTC. This encodes CASSPSRTLPYNEQFF. Full variable domain (rest looked up from reference TRBV11-2 and TRBJ2-1): EAGVAQSPRYKIIEKRQSVAFWCNPISGHATLYWYQQILGQGPKLLIQFQNNGVVDDSQLPKDRFSAERLKGVDSTLKIQPAKLEDSAVYLCASSPSRTLPYNEQFFGPGTRLTVL.

V gene TRBV5-4 combines with J gene TRBJ2-2, with D hard to call. The germline V gene has CDR1 SGHNT and CDR2 YYREEE (reference sequence). Trimming left V 0 bases short and J 7 bases short, with 13 bases between. This CDR3 has 15 amino acids. The CDR3 sequence: CASSLAGGRNGELFF. In DNA, the CDR3 is TGTGCCAGCAGCTTGGCGGGTGGGCGGAACGGGGAGCTGTTTTTT.

The chain is built from TRBV28 and TRBJ1-2; a possible D gene is TRBD1 (6 bases). The CDR3 sequence is 12 residues long. The V end was cut by 4 bases, the J end by 11 bases, with 14 bases between. Germline CDR1 is MDHEN and CDR2 is SYDVKM. The CDR3 sequence is CASSSGTREYTF. The CDR3 coding sequence is TGTGCCAGCAGTTCCGGGACAAGGGAATACACCTTC.

V is TRBV7-2 and J is TRBJ1-1, with D possibly being TRBD1 (5 bases). V was shortened by 0 bases and J by 6 bases, with 11 bases between the two germline ends. This CDR3 region has 14 residues. Germline values: CDR1 SGHTA, CDR2 FQGNSA. CDR3 residues: CASSLAGGYSEAFF. CDR3 coding DNA: TGTGCCAGCAGCTTAGCCGGGGGGTACTCTGAAGCTTTCTTT.

The rearrangement joins TRBV9 to TRBJ1-2, with 8 bases identical to TRBD1. V was pared by 4 bases and J by 5 bases, with 10 bases of the junction left unmatched. From germline, CDR1 is SGDLS and CDR2 YYNGEE. This CDR3 has 15 amino acids. Written as DNA, the CDR3 is TGTGCCAGCAGCCCAAAAGGGACAGGCCTATATGGCTACACCTTC. Its translation is CASSPKGTGLYGYTF.

The chain carries TRBV4-3 and TRBJ1-2, with D tentatively TRBD1 (6 bases). This CDR3 is 12 amino acids long. V dropped 3 bases and J dropped 5 bases, with 7 bases sitting between them. Germline loops: CDR1 LGHNA, CDR2 YSLEER. The CDR3 DNA follows: TGCGCCAGCAGCCACAGGGGTTATGGCTACACCTTC. Amino acid sequence: CASSHRGYGYTF.

The chain carries TRBV12-5 and TRBJ1-3; D may be TRBD1 (5 bases). Germline V lookup: CDR1 LGHNT, CDR2 FRNRAP. The V end lost 0 bases, the J end lost 2 bases, and 23 bases lay between the germline ends. This CDR3 is built from 20 residues. CDR3 protein: CASGLVNLQELLQPGNTIYF. CDR3 in DNA: TGTGCTAGTGGTTTGGTAAATTTACAGGAGCTCCTCCAACCTGGAAACACCATATATTTT.

The chain has TRBV11-3 and TRBJ2-3; tentative D call: TRBD1 (5 bases). With 2 bases removed from V and 2 bases from J, the gap between germline ends came to 11 bases. From germline, CDR1 is SGHNT and CDR2 YENEEA. CDR3 length equals 15 residues. Written as DNA, the CDR3 is TGTGCCAGCAGCTTATCTAGGGGCCCCACAGATACGCAGTATTTT. Translated: CASSLSRGPTDTQYF.

The CDR3 DNA sequence: TGCGCCAGCAGCAGACTAGCGGGGGGCTTCTCCTACGAGCAGTACTTC. This sequence encodes CASSRLAGGFSYEQYF. The J gene is TRBJ2-7, the V gene TRBV4-1; 13 bases are a match to TRBD2. The V gene end was trimmed by 5 bases and the J gene end by 0 bases; junction bases not matched to a gene: 4. This CDR3 comprises 16 residues. CDR1 is MGHRA and CDR2 is YSYEKL in the germline V gene.

The chain uses TRBV9 and TRBJ2-7; 9 positions agree with TRBD2. This CDR3 region has 15 residues. V trimming: 1 base; J trimming: 0 bases; junction bases outside the gene matches: 2. Germline CDR1 SGDLS, CDR2 YYNGEE. CDR3 sequence reads: CASSVRAGGSYEQYF. CDR3 nucleotides: TGTGCCAGCAGCGTAAGAGCGGGGGGCTCCTACGAGCAGTACTTC.

The gene calls are TRBV2 and TRBJ1-4, with D perhaps TRBD1 (5 bases). Trimming removed 4 bases from V and 8 bases from J, with 14 bases in between. Germline loops: CDR1 SNHLY, CDR2 FYNNEI. The CDR3 spans 14 residues. CDR3 in amino acids: CASSGFRANEKLFF. The DNA of the CDR3 is TGTGCCAGCAGTGGGTTCAGGGCAAACGAAAAACTGTTTTTT.

V gene TRBV19 combines with J gene TRBJ1-1; D is ambiguous. CDR3 length equals 13 residues. Germline CDR1 LNHDA, CDR2 SQIVND (reference sequence). V was clipped by 2 bases and J by 3 bases, with 7 bases between them. Here the CDR3 reads CASSIFPDTEAFF. CDR3 nucleotide sequence: TGTGCCAGTAGTATATTTCCGGACACTGAAGCTTTCTTT. Full variable domain (rest looked up from reference TRBV19 and TRBJ1-1): DGGITQSPKYLFRKEGQNVTLSCEQNLNHDAMYWYRQDPGQGLRLIYYSQIVNDFQKGDIAEGYSVSREKKESFPLTVTSAQKNPTAFYLCASSIFPDTEAFFGQGTRLTVV.

J is TRBJ1-2 and V is TRBV19, with no clear D. The CDR3 runs to 12 residues. Per germline, CDR1 LNHDA and CDR2 SQIVND (reference sequence). Trimming took off 7 bases at V and 3 bases at J, with 9 bases between the two ends. In nucleotides, the CDR3 is TGTGCCAGTAAAAGAACAGACTATGGCTACACCTTC. This sequence encodes CASKRTDYGYTF.

CDR3 region: CASSGLSGGAGNEQFF. CDR3 coding DNA: TGTGCCAGCAGCGGCCTTAGCGGGGGGGCGGGCAATGAGCAGTTCTTC. The gene calls are TRBV9 and TRBJ2-1, with 11 bases lining up with TRBD2. Trimming took 3 bases from V and 6 from J; bases not matched to a gene: 8. CDR1 and CDR2 from the germline V gene are SGDLS and YYNGEE. The CDR3 has 16 residues.

The CDR3 nucleotides read TGTGCCAGCAGCCCGGAACTGCAGGGGACCCAGTACTTC. Its protein is CASSPELQGTQYF. The rearrangement uses TRBV7-2 and TRBJ2-5, with D possibly being TRBD1 (5 bases). CDR3 length: 13 residues. Deletions cut 5 bases from V and 7 bases from J, with 14 bases between. Germline-derived CDR1 and CDR2 are SGHTA and FQGNSA.

The chain joins TRBV2 to TRBJ2-1, with 8 nucleotides matching TRBD1. CDR3 size: 15 residues. Trimming cost V 4 bases and J 8 bases; bases outside gene matches: 10. Germline lookup yields CDR1 SNHLY and CDR2 FYNNEI. CDR3 in amino acids: CASSADRDPPHEQFF. The CDR3 DNA sequence: TGTGCCAGCAGTGCGGACAGGGACCCCCCTCATGAGCAGTTCTTC.

The J gene is TRBJ2-5, the V gene TRBV29-1; D might be TRBD1 (5 bases). This CDR3 spans 12 amino acids. The V end lost 7 bases, the J end lost 5 bases, and 14 bases lay between the germline ends. Per the germline V gene, CDR1 is SQVTM and CDR2 is ANQGSEA. The CDR3 region is CSGGHDRETQYF. Written as DNA, the CDR3 is TGCAGCGGAGGACACGATAGGGAGACCCAGTACTTC.

This sequence joins TRBV7-6 and TRBJ2-5; 8 bases line up with TRBD2. The CDR3 consists of 14 residues. Germline assignment: CDR1 SGHVS and CDR2 FNYEAQ. Trimming cost V 3 bases and J 7 bases; bases outside gene matches: 7. CDR3 sequence (DNA): TGTGCCAGCAGCTTTAGCGGGACGACGGGGACCCAGTACTTC. Its protein product is CASSFSGTTGTQYF.

The chain links TRBV7-2 to TRBJ2-3, with 7 bases fitting TRBD2. V lost 5 bases to trimming and J lost 3 bases; unmatched junction nucleotides: 11. This CDR3 is 16 amino acids long. Germline V lookup: CDR1 SGHTA, CDR2 FQGNSA. The CDR3 DNA reads TGTGCCAGCAGCCCTATAGGGGAGGGCAGGACAGATACGCAGTATTTT. As protein: CASSPIGEGRTDTQYF.

The chain employs TRBV19 and TRBJ1-2; D uncertain. The germline CDR1 and CDR2 sequences are LNHDA and SQIVND (reference sequence). Trimming stripped 0 bases from V and 8 bases from J, with 13 bases between. The CDR3 runs 14 residues. CDR3 residues: CASSIDRNPGGYTF. In DNA, the CDR3 is TGTGCCAGTAGTATAGACCGAAACCCAGGCGGCTACACCTTC.

The chain recombines TRBV5-1 with TRBJ2-3; TRBD2 matches 11 bases. Trimming cost V 4 bases and J 0 bases; bases outside gene matches: 4. The CDR3 is 16 residues long. Germline V gene lookup returns CDR1 SGHRS and CDR2 YFSETQ. The chain's CDR3 is CASSKGTSGSTDTQYF. Written as DNA, the CDR3 is TGCGCCAGCAGCAAAGGGACTAGCGGTAGCACAGATACGCAGTATTTT.